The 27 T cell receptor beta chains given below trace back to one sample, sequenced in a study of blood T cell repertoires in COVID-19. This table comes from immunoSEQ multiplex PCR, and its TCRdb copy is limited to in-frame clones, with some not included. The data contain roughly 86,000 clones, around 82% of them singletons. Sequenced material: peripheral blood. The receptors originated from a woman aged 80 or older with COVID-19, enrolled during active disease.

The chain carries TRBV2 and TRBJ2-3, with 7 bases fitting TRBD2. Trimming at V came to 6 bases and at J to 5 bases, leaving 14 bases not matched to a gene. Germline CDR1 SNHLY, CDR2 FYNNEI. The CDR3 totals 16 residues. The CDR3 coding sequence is TGTGCCAGCAGCGTGGTGCGGGAGTTGGGTCGAGATACGCAGTATTTT. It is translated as CASSVVRELGRDTQYF.

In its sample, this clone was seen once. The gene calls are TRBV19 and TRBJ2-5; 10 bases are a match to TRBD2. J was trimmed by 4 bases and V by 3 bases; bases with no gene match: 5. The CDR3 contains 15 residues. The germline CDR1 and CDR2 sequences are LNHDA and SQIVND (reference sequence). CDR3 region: CASSITSGVRETQYF. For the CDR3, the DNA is TGTGCCAGTAGTATTACTAGCGGGGTGAGAGAGACCCAGTACTTC.

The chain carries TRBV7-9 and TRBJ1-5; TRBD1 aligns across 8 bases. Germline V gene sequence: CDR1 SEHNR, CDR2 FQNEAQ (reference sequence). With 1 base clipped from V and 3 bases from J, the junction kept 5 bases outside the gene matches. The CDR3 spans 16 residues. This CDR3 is CASSLVRGPNNQPQHF. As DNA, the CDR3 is TGTGCCAGCAGCTTAGTCAGGGGGCCTAACAATCAGCCCCAGCATTTT.

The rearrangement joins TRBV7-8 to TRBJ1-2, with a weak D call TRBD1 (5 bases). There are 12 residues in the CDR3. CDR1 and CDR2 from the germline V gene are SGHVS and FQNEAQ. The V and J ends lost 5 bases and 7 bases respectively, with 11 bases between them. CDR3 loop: CASSIRETGYTF. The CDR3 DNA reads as TGTGCCAGCAGCATCAGGGAAACTGGCTACACCTTC. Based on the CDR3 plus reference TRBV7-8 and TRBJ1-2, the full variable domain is GAGVSQSPRYKVAKRGQDVALRCDPISGHVSLFWYQQALGQGPEFLTYFQNEAQLDKSGLPSDRFFAERPEGSVSTLKIQRTQQEDSAVYLCASSIRETGYTFGSGTRLTVV.

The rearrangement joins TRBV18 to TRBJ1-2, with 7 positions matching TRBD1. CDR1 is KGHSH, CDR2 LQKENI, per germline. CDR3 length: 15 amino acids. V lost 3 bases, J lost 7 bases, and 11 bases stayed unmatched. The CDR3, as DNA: TGTGCCAGCTCACCTCGGGACAGCGATGCCGGTGGCTACACCTTC. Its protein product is CASSPRDSDAGGYTF. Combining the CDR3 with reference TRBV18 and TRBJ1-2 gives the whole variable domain NAGVMQNPRHLVRRRGQEARLRCSPMKGHSHVYWYRQLPEEGLKFMVYLQKENIIDESGMPKERFSAEFPKEGPSILRIQQVVRGDSAAYFCASSPRDSDAGGYTFGSGTRLTVV.

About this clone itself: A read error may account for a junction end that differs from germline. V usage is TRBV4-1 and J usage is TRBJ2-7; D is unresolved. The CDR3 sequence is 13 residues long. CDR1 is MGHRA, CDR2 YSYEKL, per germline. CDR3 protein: CVSSQDGVDEQYF. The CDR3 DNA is TGCGTCAGCAGCCAAGACGGAGTCGACGAGCAGTACTTC.

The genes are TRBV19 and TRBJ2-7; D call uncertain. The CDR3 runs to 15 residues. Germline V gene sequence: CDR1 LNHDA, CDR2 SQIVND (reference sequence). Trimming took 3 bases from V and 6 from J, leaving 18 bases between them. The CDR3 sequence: CASSIGPSNVREQYF. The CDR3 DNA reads TGTGCCAGTAGTATTGGCCCCTCCAACGTACGCGAGCAGTACTTC.

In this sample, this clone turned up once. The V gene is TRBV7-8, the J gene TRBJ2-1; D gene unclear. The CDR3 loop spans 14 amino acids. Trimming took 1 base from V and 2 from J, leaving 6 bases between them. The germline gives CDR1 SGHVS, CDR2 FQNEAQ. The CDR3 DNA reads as TGTGCCAGCAGCTTAGACTCTACCTACAATGAGCAGTTCTTC. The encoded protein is CASSLDSTYNEQFF.

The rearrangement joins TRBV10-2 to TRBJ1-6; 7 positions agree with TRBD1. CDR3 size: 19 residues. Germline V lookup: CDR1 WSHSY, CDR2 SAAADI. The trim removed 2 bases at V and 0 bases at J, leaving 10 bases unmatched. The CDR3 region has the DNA TGCGCCAGCAGTGAGCTCCCATGGACAGGCAGCTCCTATAATTCACCCCTCCACTTT. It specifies CASSELPWTGSSYNSPLHF.

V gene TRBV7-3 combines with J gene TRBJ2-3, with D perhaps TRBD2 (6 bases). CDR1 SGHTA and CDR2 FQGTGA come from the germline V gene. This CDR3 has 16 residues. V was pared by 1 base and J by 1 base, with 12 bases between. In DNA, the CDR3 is TGTGCCAGCAGCTTAAGAGGCGGGGCGGGCACAGATACGCAGTATTTT. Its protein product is CASSLRGGAGTDTQYF.

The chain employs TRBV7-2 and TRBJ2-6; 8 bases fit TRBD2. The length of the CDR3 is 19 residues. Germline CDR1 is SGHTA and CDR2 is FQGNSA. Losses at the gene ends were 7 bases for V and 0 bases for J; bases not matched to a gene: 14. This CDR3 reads CASTTSPLAGGSGANVLTF. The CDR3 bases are TGTGCCAGCACTACGAGCCCTCTAGCGGGCGGCTCTGGGGCCAACGTCCTGACTTTC.

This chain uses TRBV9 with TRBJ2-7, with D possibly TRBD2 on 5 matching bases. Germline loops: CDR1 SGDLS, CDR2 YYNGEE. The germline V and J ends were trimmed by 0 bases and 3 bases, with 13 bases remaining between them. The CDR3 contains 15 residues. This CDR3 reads CASSVGHGIGYEQYF. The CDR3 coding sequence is TGTGCCAGCAGCGTAGGGCACGGGATAGGCTACGAGCAGTACTTC. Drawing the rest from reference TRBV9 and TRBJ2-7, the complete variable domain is DSGVTQTPKHLITATGQRVTLRCSPRSGDLSVYWYQQSLDQGLQFLIQYYNGEERAKGNILERFSAQQFPDLHSELNLSSLELGDSALYFCASSVGHGIGYEQYFGPGTRLTVT.

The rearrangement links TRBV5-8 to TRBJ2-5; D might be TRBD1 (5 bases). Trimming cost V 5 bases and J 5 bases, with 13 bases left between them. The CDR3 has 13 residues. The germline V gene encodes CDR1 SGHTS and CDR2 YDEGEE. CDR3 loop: CASRGRGGETQYF. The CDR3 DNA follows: TGTGCCAGCAGAGGAAGGGGTGGTGAGACCCAGTACTTC.

As DNA, the CDR3 is TGTGCCAGCAGTCGACAGGGGTCTCAGCCCCAGCATTTT. Its translation: CASSRQGSQPQHF. The chain joins TRBV6-5 to TRBJ1-5; 8 bases line up with TRBD1. CDR3 length: 13 residues. The germline V gene has CDR1 MNHEY and CDR2 SVGAGI. V dropped 5 bases and J dropped 6; count of bases not matched to a gene: 3.

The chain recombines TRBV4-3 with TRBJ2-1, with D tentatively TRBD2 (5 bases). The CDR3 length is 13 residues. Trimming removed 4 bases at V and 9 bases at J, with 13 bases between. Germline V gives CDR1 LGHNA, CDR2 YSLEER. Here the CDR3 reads CASSPHSVGEQFF. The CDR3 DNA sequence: TGCGCCAGCAGCCCCCATAGCGTAGGTGAGCAGTTCTTC.

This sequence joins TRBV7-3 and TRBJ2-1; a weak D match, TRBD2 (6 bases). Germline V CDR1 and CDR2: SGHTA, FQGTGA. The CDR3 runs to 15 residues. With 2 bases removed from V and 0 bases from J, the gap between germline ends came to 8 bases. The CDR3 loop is CASSLSSVSYNEQFF. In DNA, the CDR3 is TGTGCCAGCAGCTTATCTAGCGTCTCCTACAATGAGCAGTTCTTC.

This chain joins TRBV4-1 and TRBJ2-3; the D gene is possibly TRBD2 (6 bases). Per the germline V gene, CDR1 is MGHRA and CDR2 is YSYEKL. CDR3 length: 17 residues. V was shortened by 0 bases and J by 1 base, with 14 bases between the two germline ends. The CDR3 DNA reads TGCGCCAGCAGCCAAGATCTGGGTAGCGGAGGCACAGATACGCAGTATTTT. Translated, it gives CASSQDLGSGGTDTQYF.

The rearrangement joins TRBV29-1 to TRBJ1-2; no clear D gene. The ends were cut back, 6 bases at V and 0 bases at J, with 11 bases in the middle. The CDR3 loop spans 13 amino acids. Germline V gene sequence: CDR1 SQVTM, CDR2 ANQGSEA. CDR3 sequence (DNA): TGCAGCGTCACAAAAGGAGCTAACTATGGCTACACCTTC. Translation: CSVTKGANYGYTF.

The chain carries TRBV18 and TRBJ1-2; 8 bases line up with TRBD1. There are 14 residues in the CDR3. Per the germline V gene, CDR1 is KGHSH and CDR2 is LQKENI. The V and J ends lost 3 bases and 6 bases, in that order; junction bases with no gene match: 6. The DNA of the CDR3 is TGTGCCAGCTCACCCAGGCAGGGGGCGAATGGCTACACCTTC. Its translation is CASSPRQGANGYTF. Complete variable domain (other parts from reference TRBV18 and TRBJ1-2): NAGVMQNPRHLVRRRGQEARLRCSPMKGHSHVYWYRQLPEEGLKFMVYLQKENIIDESGMPKERFSAEFPKEGPSILRIQQVVRGDSAAYFCASSPRQGANGYTFGSGTRLTVV.

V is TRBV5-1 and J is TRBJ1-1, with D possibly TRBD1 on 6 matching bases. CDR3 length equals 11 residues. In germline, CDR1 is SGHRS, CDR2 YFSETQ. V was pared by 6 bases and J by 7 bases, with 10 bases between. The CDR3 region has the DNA TGCGCCAGCAAGAGGGACAATGAAGCTTTCTTT. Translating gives CASKRDNEAFF.

CDR3 loop: CASSPYSGGGHYEQYF. The CDR3, as DNA: TGTGCCAGCTCACCATATTCAGGCGGGGGGCACTACGAGCAGTACTTC. The chain has TRBV18 and TRBJ2-7; 8 nucleotides align to TRBD2. Germline assignment: CDR1 KGHSH and CDR2 LQKENI. This CDR3 is 16 amino acids long. Trimming took 2 bases from V and 3 from J; bases not matched to a gene: 9.

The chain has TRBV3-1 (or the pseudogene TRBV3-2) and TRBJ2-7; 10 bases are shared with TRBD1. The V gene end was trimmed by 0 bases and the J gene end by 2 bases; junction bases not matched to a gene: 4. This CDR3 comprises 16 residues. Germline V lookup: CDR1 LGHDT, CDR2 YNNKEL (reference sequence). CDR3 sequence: CASSQDGGTGAYEQYF. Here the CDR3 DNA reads TGTGCCAGCAGCCAAGATGGTGGGACAGGGGCCTACGAGCAGTACTTC.

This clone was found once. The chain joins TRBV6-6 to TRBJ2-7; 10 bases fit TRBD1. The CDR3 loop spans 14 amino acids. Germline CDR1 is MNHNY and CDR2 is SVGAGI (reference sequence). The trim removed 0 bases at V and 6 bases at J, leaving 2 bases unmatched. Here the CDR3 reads CASSYSTGGFEQYF. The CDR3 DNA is TGTGCCAGCAGTTACTCGACAGGGGGCTTCGAGCAGTACTTC.

The CDR3 protein is CAISDVGGSEKLFF. CDR3 sequence (DNA): TGTGCCATCAGTGACGTGGGGGGTTCTGAAAAACTGTTTTTT. The chain combines TRBV10-3 with TRBJ1-4; possibly TRBD1 for D (5 bases). Germline CDR1 reads ENHRY; CDR2 reads SYGVKD. With 3 bases removed from V and 7 bases from J, the gap between germline ends came to 12 bases. This CDR3 region has 14 residues.

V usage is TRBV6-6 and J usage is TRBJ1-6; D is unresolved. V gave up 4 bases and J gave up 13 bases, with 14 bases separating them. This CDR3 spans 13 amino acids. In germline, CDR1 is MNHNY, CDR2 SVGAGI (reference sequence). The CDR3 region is CASSSDPFRPLHF. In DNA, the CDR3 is TGTGCCAGCAGTTCGGATCCATTCAGGCCCCTCCACTTT.

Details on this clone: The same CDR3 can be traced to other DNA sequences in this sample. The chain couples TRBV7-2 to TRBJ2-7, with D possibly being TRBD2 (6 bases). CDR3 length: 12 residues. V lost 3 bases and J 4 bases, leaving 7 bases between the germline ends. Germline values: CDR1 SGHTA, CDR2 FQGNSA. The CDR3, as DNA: TGTGCCAGCAGCTTGACTAGTTACGAGCAGTACTTC. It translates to CASSLTSYEQYF.

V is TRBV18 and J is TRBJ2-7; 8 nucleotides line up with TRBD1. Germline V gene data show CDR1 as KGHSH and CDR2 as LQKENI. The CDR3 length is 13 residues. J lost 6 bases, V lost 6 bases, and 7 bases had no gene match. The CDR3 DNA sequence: TGTGCCAGCTCGCCGACAGGGGTACCCGAGCAGTACTTC. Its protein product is CASSPTGVPEQYF. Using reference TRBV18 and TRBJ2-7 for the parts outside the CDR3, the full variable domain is NAGVMQNPRHLVRRRGQEARLRCSPMKGHSHVYWYRQLPEEGLKFMVYLQKENIIDESGMPKERFSAEFPKEGPSILRIQQVVRGDSAAYFCASSPTGVPEQYFGPGTRLTVT.